The entry below gives a single T cell receptor (beta chain) sequence along with its context. What it binds is not known. The CDR3 consists of 15 residues. V gave up 2 bases and J gave up 0 bases; unmatched junction bases: 4. Germline CDR1 and CDR2: GTSNPN and SVGIG (reference sequence). TCRdb's table, derived via immunoSEQ multiplex PCR, lists solely in-frame clones and lacks some. The sample shows fewer than 200,000 clones, around 89% of them seen only once. This specimen belongs to a study of T cell responses to AZD1222 COVID-19 vaccine. Study-level results: Scientists sampled the repertoires only once the peak T cell response had passed. Nearly half of the spike-specific TCRs reportedly recognize variant regions that carry no mutations. Once two AZD1222 doses were given, Spike-specific TCR breadth and depth went up. AZD1222 recipients seropositive at baseline numbered only five to seven.

Sequencing used peripheral blood, obtained on day 0 of AZD1222 vaccination. This rearrangement joins TRBV30 to TRBJ1-3, with 7 bases aligning to TRBD1. This TCR came from an adult in good health. DNA of the CDR3: TGTGCCTGGAGTAGGGGACAGAGCTCTGGAAACACCATATATTTT. Translating it yields CAWSRGQSSGNTIYF.